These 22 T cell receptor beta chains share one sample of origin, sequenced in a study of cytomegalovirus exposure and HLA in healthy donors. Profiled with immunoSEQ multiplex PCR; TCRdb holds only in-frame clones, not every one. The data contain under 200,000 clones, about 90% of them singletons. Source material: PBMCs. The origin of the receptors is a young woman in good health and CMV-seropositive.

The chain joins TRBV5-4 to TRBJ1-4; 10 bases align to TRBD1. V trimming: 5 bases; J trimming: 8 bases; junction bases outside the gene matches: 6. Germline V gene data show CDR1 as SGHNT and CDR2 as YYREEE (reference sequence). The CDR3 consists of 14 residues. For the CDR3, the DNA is TGTGCCAGCAGTCCGGGACAGGGGACGGAAAAACTGTTTTTT. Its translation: CASSPGQGTEKLFF.

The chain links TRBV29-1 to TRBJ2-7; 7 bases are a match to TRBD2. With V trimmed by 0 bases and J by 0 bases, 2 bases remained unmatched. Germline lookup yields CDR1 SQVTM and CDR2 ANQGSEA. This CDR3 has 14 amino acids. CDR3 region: CSVEDPSGSYEQYF. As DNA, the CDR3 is TGCAGCGTTGAAGACCCTAGCGGCTCCTACGAGCAGTACTTC.

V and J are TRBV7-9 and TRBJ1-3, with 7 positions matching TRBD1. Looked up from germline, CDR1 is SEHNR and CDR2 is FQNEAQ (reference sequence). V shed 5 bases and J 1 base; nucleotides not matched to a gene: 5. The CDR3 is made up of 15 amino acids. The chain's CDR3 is CASSGDRESGNTIYF. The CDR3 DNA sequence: TGTGCCAGCAGCGGAGACAGGGAATCTGGAAACACCATATATTTT.

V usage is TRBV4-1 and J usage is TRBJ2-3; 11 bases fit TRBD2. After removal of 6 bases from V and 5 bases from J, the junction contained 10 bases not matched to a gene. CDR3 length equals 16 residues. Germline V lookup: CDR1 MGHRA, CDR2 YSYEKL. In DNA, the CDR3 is TGCGCCAGCAGACGGGTTAGCGGGGGGGCCATAGATACGCAGTATTTT. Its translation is CASRRVSGGAIDTQYF.

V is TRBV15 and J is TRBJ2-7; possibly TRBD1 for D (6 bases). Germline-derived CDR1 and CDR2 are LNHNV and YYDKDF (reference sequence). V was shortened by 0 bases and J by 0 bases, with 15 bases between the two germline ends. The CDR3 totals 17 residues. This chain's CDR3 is CATSRDRWGTLSYEQYF. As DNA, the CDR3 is TGTGCCACCAGCAGAGATCGGTGGGGGACACTCTCCTACGAGCAGTACTTC.

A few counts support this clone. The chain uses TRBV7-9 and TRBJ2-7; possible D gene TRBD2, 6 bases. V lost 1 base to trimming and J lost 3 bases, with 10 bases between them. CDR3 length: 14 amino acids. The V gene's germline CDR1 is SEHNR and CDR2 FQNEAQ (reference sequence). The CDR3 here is CASSLGGGSYEQYF. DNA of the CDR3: TGTGCCAGCAGCTTAGGAGGAGGGAGCTACGAGCAGTACTTC.

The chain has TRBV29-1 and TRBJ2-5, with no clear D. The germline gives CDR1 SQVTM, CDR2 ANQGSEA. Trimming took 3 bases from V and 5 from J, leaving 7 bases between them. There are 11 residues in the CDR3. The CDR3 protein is CSVDLSETQYF. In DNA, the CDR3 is TGCAGCGTTGATTTATCTGAGACCCAGTACTTC.

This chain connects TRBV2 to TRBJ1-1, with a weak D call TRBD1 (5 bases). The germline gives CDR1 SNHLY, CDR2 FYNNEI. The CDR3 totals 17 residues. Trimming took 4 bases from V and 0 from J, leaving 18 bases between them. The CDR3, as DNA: TGTGCCAGCAGTGGGGGCAGGGTACCTTCGGTGAACACTGAAGCTTTCTTT. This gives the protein CASSGGRVPSVNTEAFF.

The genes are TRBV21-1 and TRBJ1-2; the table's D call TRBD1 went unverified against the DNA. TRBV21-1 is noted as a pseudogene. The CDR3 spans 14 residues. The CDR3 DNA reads TGTGCCAGCAGCAAAGAGGTTACAGGGGCTGGCTACACCTTC. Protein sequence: CASSKEVTGAGYTF.

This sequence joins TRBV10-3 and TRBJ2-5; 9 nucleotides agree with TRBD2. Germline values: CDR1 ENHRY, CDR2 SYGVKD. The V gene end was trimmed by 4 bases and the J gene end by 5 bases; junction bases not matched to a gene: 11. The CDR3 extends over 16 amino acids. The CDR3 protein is CAISATAGLAMETQYF. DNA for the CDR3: TGTGCCATCAGTGCTACAGCGGGACTAGCCATGGAGACCCAGTACTTC.

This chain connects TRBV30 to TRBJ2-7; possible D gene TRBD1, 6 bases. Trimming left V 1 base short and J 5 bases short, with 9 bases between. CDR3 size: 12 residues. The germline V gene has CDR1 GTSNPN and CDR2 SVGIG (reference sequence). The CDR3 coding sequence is TGTGCCTGGAGTGCTACAGGGCACGAGCAGTACTTC. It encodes CAWSATGHEQYF.

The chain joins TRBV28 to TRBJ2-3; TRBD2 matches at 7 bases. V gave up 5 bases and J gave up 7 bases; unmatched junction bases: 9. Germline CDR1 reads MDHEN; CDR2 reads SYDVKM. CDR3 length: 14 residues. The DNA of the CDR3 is TGTGCCAGCAGTATTAGCGGGTCTATGTATACGCAGTATTTT. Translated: CASSISGSMYTQYF.

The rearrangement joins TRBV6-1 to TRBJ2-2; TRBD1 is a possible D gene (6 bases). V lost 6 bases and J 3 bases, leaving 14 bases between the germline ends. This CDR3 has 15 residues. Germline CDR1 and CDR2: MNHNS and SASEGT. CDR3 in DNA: TGTGCCAGCAGGGGTACAGGGCCCTACACCGGGGAGCTGTTTTTT. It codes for CASRGTGPYTGELFF.

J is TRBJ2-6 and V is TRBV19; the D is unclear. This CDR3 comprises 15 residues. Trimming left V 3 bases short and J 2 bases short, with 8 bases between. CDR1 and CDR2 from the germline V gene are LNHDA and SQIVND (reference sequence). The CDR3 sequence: CASSIRVPGANVLTF. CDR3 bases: TGTGCCAGTAGTATCCGGGTCCCTGGGGCCAACGTCCTGACTTTC.

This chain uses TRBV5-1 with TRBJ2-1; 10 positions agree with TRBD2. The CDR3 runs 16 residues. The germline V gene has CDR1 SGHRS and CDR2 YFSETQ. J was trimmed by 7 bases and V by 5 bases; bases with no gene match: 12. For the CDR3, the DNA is TGCGCCAGCAGTCTGCGGGATAGCGGGGGGTGGAATGAGCAGTTCTTC. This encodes CASSLRDSGGWNEQFF.

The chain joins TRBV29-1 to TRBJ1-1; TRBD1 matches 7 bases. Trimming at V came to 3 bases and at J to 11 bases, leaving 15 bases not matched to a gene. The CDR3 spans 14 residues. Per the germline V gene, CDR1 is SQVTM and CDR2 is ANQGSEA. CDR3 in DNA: TGCAGCGTTGACACGCTGGACAGGACCTTAAAGGCTTTCTTT. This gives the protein CSVDTLDRTLKAFF.

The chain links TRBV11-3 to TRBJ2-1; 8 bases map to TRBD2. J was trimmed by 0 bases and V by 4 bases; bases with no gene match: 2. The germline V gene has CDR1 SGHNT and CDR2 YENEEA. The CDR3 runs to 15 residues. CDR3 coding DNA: TGTGCCAGCAGCTCGGGGGGGAACTCCTACAATGAGCAGTTCTTC. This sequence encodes CASSSGGNSYNEQFF.

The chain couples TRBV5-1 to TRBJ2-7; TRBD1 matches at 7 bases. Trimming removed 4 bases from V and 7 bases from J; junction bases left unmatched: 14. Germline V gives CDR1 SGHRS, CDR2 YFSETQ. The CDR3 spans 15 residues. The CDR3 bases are TGCGCCAGCAGCCCCTTCCCGGACAGGACGTTGGAGCAGTACTTC. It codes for CASSPFPDRTLEQYF. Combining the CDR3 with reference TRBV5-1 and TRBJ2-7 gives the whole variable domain KAGVTQTPRYLIKTRGQQVTLSCSPISGHRSVSWYQQTPGQGLQFLFEYFSETQRNKGNFPGRFSGRQFSNSRSEMNVSTLELGDSALYLCASSPFPDRTLEQYFGPGTRLTVT.

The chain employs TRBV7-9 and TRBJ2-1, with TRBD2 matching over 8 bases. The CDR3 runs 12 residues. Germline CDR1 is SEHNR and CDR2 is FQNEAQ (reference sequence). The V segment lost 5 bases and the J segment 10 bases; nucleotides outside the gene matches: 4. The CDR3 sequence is CASSPRTSEQFF. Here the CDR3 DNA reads TGTGCCAGCAGCCCTCGGACTAGCGAGCAGTTCTTC.

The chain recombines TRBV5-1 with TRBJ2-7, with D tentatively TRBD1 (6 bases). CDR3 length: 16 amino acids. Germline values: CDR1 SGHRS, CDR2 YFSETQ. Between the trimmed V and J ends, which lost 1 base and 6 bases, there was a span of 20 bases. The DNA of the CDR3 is TGCGCCAGCAGCTTGACCCCGGGCCCACAGGGTCTCGAGCAGTACTTC. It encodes CASSLTPGPQGLEQYF.

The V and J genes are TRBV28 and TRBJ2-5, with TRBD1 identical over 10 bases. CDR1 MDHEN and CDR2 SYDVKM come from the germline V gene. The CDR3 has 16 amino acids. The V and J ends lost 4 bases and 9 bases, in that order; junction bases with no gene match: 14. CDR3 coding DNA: TGTGCCAGCAGTTACCGGGACAGGGGTAGAGTGAGGGCCCAGTACTTC. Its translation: CASSYRDRGRVRAQYF. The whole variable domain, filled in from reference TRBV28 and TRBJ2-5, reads DVKVTQSSRYLVKRTGEKVFLECVQDMDHENMFWYRQDPGLGLRLIYFSYDVKMKEKGDIPEGYSVSREKKERFSLILESASTNQTSMYLCASSYRDRGRVRAQYFGPGTRLLVL.

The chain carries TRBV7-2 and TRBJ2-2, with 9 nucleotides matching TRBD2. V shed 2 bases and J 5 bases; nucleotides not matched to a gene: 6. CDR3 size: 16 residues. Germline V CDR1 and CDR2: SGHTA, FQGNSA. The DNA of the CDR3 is TGTGCCAGCAGCTTAAGGGCGGGAGGGAGGACCGGGGAGCTGTTTTTT. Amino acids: CASSLRAGGRTGELFF.